This T cell receptor (beta chain) was recovered during a study of memory CD4+ T cells and cytomegalovirus serostatus. Study background: Of the healthy Belgian adults, roughly ten were CMV seropositive and about 24 seronegative. General observations from the study: Median bootstrapped AUC for CMV status was approximately 0.95 originally, about 0.9 US-trained.

As regards this clone: Its target is unknown.

The sort gate was single viable CD3+CD4+CD8-CD45RO+ cells for memory CD4+ T cells. CMV serostatus came from serum IgG against pp150, pp28, p38, p52. After thawing, CD4+ T cells were positively selected. The method was immunoSEQ multiplex PCR; TCRdb's version includes in-frame clones alone and lacks a portion of them. The sample has about 53,000 clones; about 81% are singletons. This CDR3 comprises 12 residues. Germline CDR1 MDHEN, CDR2 SYDVKM. What was sequenced was memory CD4+ T cells from blood. The chain joins TRBV28 to TRBJ2-5; no clear D gene. The J call may be faulty, since TRBJ2-7 better matches the DNA end. This receptor was taken from an adult in good health and CMV-seronegative. In DNA form, the CDR3 reads TGTGCCAGCAGTTCACAGAACTACGAGCAGTACTTC. This codes for CASSSQNYEQYF.